Listed here is a single T cell receptor (beta chain). Its antigen remains unknown. TCRdb re-analysed the multiplex PCR reads in MiXCR, keeping a single row per CDR3 protein. The sample lists some 170,000 distinct CDR3 sequences, around a third seen once, with 3% to 4% in the top ten. This specimen comes from a study of breast tumors, draining lymph nodes, adjacent tissues. Study-wide points: Compared with lymph nodes, tumors were less diverse; compared with nontumor tissue, more. The lymph node origin of tumor T cells was framed as consistent with a hypothesis, not demonstrated. Luminal-like breast cancer showed significantly higher tumor–nontumor repertoire similarity than basal-like.

Samples came from axillary lymph nodes draining the breast cancer. Trimming removed 6 bases at V and 4 bases at J, with 7 bases between. There are 13 residues in the CDR3. The sample was axillary lymph node tissue. The rearrangement uses TRBV12-3 or TRBV12-4 and TRBJ2-6, with unresolved D. This receptor was obtained from a female donor with breast cancer. Some clones in this sample may be carry-over from other donors' samples. CDR3 loop: CASSSTGANVLTF. Written as DNA, the CDR3 is TGTGCCAGCAGCTCCACAGGGGCCAACGTCCTGACTTTC.